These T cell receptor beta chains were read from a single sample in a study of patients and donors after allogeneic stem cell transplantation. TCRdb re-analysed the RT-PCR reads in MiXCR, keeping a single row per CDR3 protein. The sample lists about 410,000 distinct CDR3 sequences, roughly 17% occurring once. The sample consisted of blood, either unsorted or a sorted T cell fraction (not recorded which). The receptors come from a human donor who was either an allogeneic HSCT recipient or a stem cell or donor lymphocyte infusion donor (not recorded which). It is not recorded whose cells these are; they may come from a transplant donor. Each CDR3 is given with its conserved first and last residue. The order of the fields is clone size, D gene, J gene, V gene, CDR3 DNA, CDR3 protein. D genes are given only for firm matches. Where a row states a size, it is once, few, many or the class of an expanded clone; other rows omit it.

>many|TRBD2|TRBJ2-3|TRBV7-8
TGTGCCAGCAGCTTAGGACTAGCGGTCCCGGATACGCAGTATTTT
CASSLGLAVPDTQYF
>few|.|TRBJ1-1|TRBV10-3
TGTGCCATCAGCCCTACTTCGGGTGGGGGGACGGACACTGAAGCTTTCTTT
CAISPTSGGGTDTEAFF
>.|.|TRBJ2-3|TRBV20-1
TGCAGTGCTCCGATGGAGGGGCACACAGATACGCAGTATTTT
CSAPMEGHTDTQYF
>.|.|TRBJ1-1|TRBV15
TGTGCCACCAGCAGAGATCTAGTGGACACTGAAGCTTTCTTT
CATSRDLVDTEAFF
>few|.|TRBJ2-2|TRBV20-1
TGCAGTGCAAGGGTGGAGCGGGACAACCCCTGGGCCACCGGGGAGCTGTTTTTT
CSARVERDNPWATGELFF
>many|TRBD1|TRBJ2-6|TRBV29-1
TGCAGCGTCGGGACAGGACCTTTCTCTGGGGCCAACGTCCTGACTTTC
CSVGTGPFSGANVLTF
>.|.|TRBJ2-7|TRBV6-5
TGTGCCAGCAGTTTAGACGGGAACTACGAGCAGTACTTC
CASSLDGNYEQYF
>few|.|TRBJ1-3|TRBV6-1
TGTGCCAGCAGATCAGCAGGGGAAGCTGGAAACACCATATATTTT
CASRSAGEAGNTIYF
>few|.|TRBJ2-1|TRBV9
TGTGCCAGCAGCTACCATATTGACAATGAGCAGTTCTTC
CASSYHIDNEQFF
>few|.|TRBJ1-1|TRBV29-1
TGCAGCGGACTCACTGGGACGGGGACCAATCGAGCTTTCTTT
CSGLTGTGTNRAFF
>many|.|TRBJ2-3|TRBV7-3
TGTGCCAGCAGCCCCTCGGGGGATACGCAGTATTTT
CASSPSGDTQYF
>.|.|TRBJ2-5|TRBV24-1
TGTGCCACCAGTGTTAGAGTAGAGGGGCACCAAGAGACCCAGTACTTC
CATSVRVEGHQETQYF
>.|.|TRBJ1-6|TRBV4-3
TGCGCCAGCAGCCAAGATATAAGGAGCTCCTATAATTCACCCCTCCACTTT
CASSQDIRSSYNSPLHF
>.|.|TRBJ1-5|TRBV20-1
TGCAGTGCTAGGTTGGGTGCAGATCAGCCCCAGCATTTT
CSARLGADQPQHF
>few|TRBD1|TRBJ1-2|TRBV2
TGTGCCAGCAGTCACTCCCCGGGACAGGGCCCTTTTCGTACCTTC
CASSHSPGQGPFRTF
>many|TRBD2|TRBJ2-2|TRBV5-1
TGCGCCAGCAGCTTGGCTAGCGGGAGGAAGAACACCGGGGAGCTGTTTTTT
CASSLASGRKNTGELFF
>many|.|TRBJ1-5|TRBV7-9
TGTGCCAGCAGCTTCTCGCCAGAAGTCAATCAGCCCCAGCATTTT
CASSFSPEVNQPQHF
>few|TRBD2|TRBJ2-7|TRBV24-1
TGTGCCACCAGTGCAGCGGGACTCTACGAGCAGTACTTC
CATSAAGLYEQYF
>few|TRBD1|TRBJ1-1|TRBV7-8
TGTGCCAGCAGCCGCCGGTCGGGACAGAAGAACACTGAAGCTTTCTTT
CASSRRSGQKNTEAFF
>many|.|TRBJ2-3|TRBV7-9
TGTGCCAGCAGCCTCCCCCAGCGGGTTCGAGATACGCAGTATTTT
CASSLPQRVRDTQYF
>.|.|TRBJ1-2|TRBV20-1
TGCAGTGCTAGCCAACAGGGCTATGGCTACACCTTC
CSASQQGYGYTF
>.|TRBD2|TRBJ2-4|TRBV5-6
TGTGCCAGCAGCTCCCGTGGGTGGACTAGCGTTCGTAACATTCAGTACTTC
CASSSRGWTSVRNIQYF
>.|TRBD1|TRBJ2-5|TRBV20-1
TGCAGTGCTAGAGGGAACAGGGGCTTAGAGACCCAGTACTTC
CSARGNRGLETQYF
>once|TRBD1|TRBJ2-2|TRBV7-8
TGTGCCACCAGGACAGGGAACACCGGGGAGCTGTTTTTT
CATRTGNTGELFF
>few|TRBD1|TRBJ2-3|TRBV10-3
TGTGCCATCAGTGATTCCAGGGGGCCGACAGATACGCAGTATTTT
CAISDSRGPTDTQYF
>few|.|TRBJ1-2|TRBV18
TGTGCCAGCTCACCTCGGGAATTGGGAAATGGCTACACCTTC
CASSPRELGNGYTF
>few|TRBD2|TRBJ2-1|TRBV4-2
TGTGCCAGCAGCGCCTACCAGCGGGAGCGGGGGGATGAGCAGTTCTTC
CASSAYQRERGDEQFF
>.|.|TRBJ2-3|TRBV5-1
TGCGCCAGCAGAGGGGCAGGGGGCACAGATACGCAGTATTTT
CASRGAGGTDTQYF
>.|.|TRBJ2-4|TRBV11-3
TGTGCCAGCAGCTTCGGGCCGCCATTTCAGTACTTC
CASSFGPPFQYF
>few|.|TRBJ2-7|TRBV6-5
.
CASSSSTGLSYEQYF
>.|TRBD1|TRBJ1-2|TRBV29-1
TGCAGCGTCCGACAGGGCCGCTATGGCTACACCTTC
CSVRQGRYGYTF
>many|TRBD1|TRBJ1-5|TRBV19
TGTGCCAGTAGTATAGATCCCTGGACAGGGGGCACAAAAAGCGGTCAGCCCCAGCATTTT
CASSIDPWTGGTKSGQPQHF
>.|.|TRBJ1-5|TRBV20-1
TGCAGTGCTAGAGGCAGCGCCAATCAGCCCCAGCATTTT
CSARGSANQPQHF
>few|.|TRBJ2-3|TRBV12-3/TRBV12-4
TGTGCCAGCAGCCCCTACTTGCGGTCCACAGATACGCAGTATTTT
CASSPYLRSTDTQYF
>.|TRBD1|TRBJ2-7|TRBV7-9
TGTGCCAGCAGCCGACAGGGAGTCTACTACGAGCAGTACTTC
CASSRQGVYYEQYF